This passage covers 10 T cell receptor beta chains from one sample sequenced in a study of T cell clusters in autoimmune cytopenias. TRB was amplified by touch-down multiplex PCR, primer pools A and B combined. TCRdb re-called the multiplex PCR reads and gives one entry per CDR3 protein, without DNA. The table lists roughly 8,400 distinct CDR3 sequences. Each sample's input was approximately 270 ng genomic DNA, 35,000 to 40,000 genome equivalents. The sequencing input was peripheral blood. The receptor set was obtained from a human donor with an autoimmune cytopenia or autoimmune hepatitis (not recorded which).

V and J are TRBV5-5 and TRBJ1-2; TCRdb designates TRBD1, a call that cannot be tested without DNA. The CDR3 runs to 16 residues. In germline, CDR1 is SGHKS, CDR2 YYEKEE (reference sequence). CDR3 amino acids: CASSLEGRRPNYGYTF.

This chain links TRBV25-1 with TRBJ1-6. The CDR3 contains 13 residues. Germline values: CDR1 MGHDK, CDR2 SYGVNS. The CDR3: CASSETGGTPLHF. The whole variable domain, remainder taken from reference TRBV25-1 and TRBJ1-6, is EADIYQTPRYLVIGTGKKITLECSQTMGHDKMYWYQQDPGMELHLIHYSYGVNSTEKGDLSSESTVSRIRTEHFPLTLESARPSHTSQYLCASSETGGTPLHFGNGTRLTVT.

This clonotype counts as medium-sized by frequency. The V gene is TRBV20-1, the J gene TRBJ1-5; no DNA is available, so the TRBD1 call from TCRdb remains unchecked. CDR1 is DFQATT, CDR2 SNEGSKA, per germline (reference sequence). This CDR3 region has 14 residues. CDR3 sequence: CSGLAGGSNQPQHF.

This chain joins TRBV7-2 and TRBJ1-2. There are 15 residues in the CDR3. Germline lookup yields CDR1 SGHTA and CDR2 FQGNSA. The CDR3 loop reads CASSLNPFLNYGYTF.

Judged by frequency, this clonotype is medium-sized. The rearrangement joins TRBV29-1 to TRBJ2-5; the D call of TRBD1 rests on TCRdb alone, since no DNA is present to check it. CDR3 length: 14 residues. Germline CDR1 is SQVTM and CDR2 is ANQGSEA. The CDR3 sequence is CSVGAGSGGETQYF.

According to its frequency, this clonotype is medium-sized. The chain combines TRBV6-6 with TRBJ2-7; TCRdb names TRBD2, which stays unverified in the absence of DNA. This CDR3 is built from 12 residues. Germline assignment: CDR1 MNHNY and CDR2 SVGAGI (reference sequence). This CDR3 reads CASSGRGHEQYF.

CDR3 loop: CASSFDRTGTEQFF. The chain joins TRBV5-1 to TRBJ2-1; with no DNA, the TCRdb D assignment of TRBD1 cannot be verified. This CDR3 contains 14 residues. CDR1 SGHRS and CDR2 YFSETQ come from the germline V gene.

Judged by frequency, this clonotype is medium-sized. The chain couples TRBV29-1 to TRBJ2-7; TCRdb selects TRBD1, and the lack of DNA leaves this call unchecked. Per the germline V gene, CDR1 is SQVTM and CDR2 is ANQGSEA. The CDR3 consists of 13 residues. CDR3 sequence reads: CSATGQGTYEQYF.

This clonotype is classed as medium-sized (0.01 to 0.1%) by frequency. The chain has TRBV6-5 and TRBJ2-7; TCRdb picks TRBD1, but there is no DNA to check that call. The CDR3 spans 15 residues. Per germline, CDR1 MNHEY and CDR2 SVGAGI. The CDR3 loop reads CATRFGGTASYEQYF.

The V and J genes are TRBV12-3 or TRBV12-4 and TRBJ2-3; TCRdb picks TRBD1, but there is no DNA to check that call. The CDR3 length is 15 residues. This CDR3 reads CASSLSTGRTDTQYF.